This TCR beta chain was captured by sequencing in a study of a mutant IDH1 vaccine in newly diagnosed glioma. Background on the study: The V12 visit happened in week 35, and the V13 visit happened in week 47.

Regarding this clone: The target antigen is unknown.

Time point meaning: week 35, safety follow-up. It was 300 ug of mutant IDH1 20-mer peptide that made up each vaccine dose, given with topical imiquimod. Clones were sequenced by immunoSEQ multiplex PCR, and TCRdb holds only the in-frame ones, with some missing. The table records 70,000 or so clones, approximately 86% of them present only once. Germline values: CDR1 SGHVS, CDR2 FNYEAQ. The CDR3 consists of 11 residues. With 6 bases removed from V and 10 bases from J, the gap between germline ends came to 12 bases. The chain recombines TRBV7-6 with TRBJ1-1; TRBD1 might be the D (6 bases). The TCR sequence derives from a man aged 30 to 45 with glioma. The input for sequencing was PBMCs, taken from a glioma patient whose treatment included an IDH1 peptide vaccine. The CDR3 coding sequence is TGTGCCAGCAGAAAGGGGGAGAGAGCTTTCTTT. It yields the protein CASRKGERAFF.